This TCR beta chain emerged from a study of blood T cells in healthy people across ages. General study points: A greater number of naive CD4+ cells and higher diversity distinguished long-lived donors from aged donors.

CDR1 and CDR2 (germline): GTSNPN, SVGIG (reference sequence). The V end was cut by 3 bases, the J end by 6 bases, with 9 bases between. The CDR3 has 13 residues. Worth noting for this clonotype: Its cognate antigen is unknown.

Through a sample-barcoded 5' primer and a J-beta primer mix, a second PCR was run for roughly 6 to 12 cycles. TCRdb reprocessed the 5' RACE reads with MiXCR, giving one entry per CDR3 protein. Among about 830,000 distinct CDR3 sequences listed, 58% were seen once. The clonotype originates from a man younger than 45 in good health. V is TRBV30 and J is TRBJ1-6; D gene uncertain. Sequenced: blood. This CDR3 is CAWRYFTNSPLHF. CDR3 coding DNA: TGTGCCTGGAGATACTTTACTAATTCACCCCTCCACTTT.